This TCR beta chain was documented in a study of ipilimumab plus nivolumab after autologous stem cell transplantation. Findings and limits, study-wide: The authors say TCR, Treg and microbiome findings warrant further study.

With respect to this clone: As yet, its antigen is unknown.

The CDR3 runs to 15 residues. The ends were cut back, 3 bases at V and 5 bases at J, with 17 bases in the middle. Per the germline V gene, CDR1 is MGHRA and CDR2 is YSYEKL. Dosing: nivolumab 3 mg/kg IV, weeks 1, 4, 7, 10, then every two weeks to week 26. Sequencing used immunoSEQ multiplex PCR; TCRdb keeps in-frame clones, though not all of them. The repertoire has about 84,000 clones, approximately 86% of them found once; the top ten carry 2% to 2.5%. The clonotype originates from a male donor with diffuse large B-cell lymphoma. The chain recombines TRBV4-1 with TRBJ2-7; D is possibly TRBD1 or TRBD2 (5 bases each). The specimen comprised PBMCs, sampled in a trial of ipilimumab plus nivolumab as post-transplant consolidation. The CDR3 loop is CASSQTPDGDDEQYF. The CDR3 DNA is TGCGCCAGCAGCCAGACCCCCGACGGGGACGACGAGCAGTACTTC.